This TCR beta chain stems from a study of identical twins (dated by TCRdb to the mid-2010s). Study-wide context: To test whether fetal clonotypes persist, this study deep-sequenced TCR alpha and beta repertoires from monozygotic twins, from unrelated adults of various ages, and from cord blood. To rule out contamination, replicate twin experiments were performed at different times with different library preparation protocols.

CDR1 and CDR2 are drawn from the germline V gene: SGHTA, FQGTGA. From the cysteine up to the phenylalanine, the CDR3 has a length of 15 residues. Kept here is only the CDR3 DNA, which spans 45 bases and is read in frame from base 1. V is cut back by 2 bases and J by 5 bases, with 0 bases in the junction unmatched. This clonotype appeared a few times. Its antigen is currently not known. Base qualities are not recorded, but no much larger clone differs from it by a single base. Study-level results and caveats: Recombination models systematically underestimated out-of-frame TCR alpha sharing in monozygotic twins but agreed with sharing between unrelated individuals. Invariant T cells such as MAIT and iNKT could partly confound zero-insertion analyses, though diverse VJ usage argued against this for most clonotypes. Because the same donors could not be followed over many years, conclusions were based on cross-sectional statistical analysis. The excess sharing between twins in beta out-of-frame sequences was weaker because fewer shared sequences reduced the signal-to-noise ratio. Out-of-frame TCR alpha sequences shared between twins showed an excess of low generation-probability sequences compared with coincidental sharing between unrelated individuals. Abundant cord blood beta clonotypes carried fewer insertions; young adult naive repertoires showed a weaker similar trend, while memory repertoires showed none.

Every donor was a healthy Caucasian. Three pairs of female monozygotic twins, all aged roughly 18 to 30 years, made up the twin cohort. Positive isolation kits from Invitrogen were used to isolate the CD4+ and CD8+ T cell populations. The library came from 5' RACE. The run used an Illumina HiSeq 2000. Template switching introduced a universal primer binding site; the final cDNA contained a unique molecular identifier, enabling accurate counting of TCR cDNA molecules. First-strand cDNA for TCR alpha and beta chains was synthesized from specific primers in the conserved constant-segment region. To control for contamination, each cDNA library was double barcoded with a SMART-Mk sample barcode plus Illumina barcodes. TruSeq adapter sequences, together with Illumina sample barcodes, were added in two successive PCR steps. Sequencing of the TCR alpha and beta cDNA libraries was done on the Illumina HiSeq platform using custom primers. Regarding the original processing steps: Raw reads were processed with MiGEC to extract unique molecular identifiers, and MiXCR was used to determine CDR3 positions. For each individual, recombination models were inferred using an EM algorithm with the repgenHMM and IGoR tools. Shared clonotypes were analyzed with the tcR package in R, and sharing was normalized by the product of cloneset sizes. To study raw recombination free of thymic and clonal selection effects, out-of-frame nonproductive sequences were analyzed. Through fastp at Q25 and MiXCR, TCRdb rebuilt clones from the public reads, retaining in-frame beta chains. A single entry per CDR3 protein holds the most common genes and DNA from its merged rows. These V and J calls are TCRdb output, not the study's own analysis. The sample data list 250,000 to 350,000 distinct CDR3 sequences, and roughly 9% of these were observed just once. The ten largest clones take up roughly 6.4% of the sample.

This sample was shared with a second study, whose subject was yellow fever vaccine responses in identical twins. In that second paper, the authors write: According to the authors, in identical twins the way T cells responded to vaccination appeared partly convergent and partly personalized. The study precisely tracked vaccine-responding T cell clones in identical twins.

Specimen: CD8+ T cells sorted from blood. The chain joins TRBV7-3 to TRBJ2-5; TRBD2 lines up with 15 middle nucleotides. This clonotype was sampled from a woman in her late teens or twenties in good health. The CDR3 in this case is CASSLGTSGGETQYF. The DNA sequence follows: TGTGCCAGCAGCTTAGGGACTAGCGGGGGGGAGACCCAGTACTTC.